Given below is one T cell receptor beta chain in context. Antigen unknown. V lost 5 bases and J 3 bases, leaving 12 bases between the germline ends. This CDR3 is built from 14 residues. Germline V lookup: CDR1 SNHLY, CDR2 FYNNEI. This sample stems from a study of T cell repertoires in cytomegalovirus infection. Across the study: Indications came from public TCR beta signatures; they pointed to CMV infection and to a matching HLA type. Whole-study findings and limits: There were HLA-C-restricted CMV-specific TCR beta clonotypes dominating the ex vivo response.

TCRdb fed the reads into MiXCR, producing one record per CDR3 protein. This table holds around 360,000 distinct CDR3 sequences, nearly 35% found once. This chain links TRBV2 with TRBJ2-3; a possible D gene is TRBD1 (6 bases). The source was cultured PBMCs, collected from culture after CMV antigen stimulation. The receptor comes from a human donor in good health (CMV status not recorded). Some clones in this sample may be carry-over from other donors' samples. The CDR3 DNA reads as TGTGCCAGCAGTACAGGGTTACGTACAGATACGCAGTATTTT. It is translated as CASSTGLRTDTQYF. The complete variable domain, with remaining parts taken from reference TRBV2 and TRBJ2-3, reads EPEVTQTPSHQVTQMGQEVILRCVPISNHLYFYWYRQILGQKVEFLVSFYNNEISEKSEIFDDQFSVERPDGSNFTLKIRSTKLEDSAMYFCASSTGLRTDTQYFGPGTRLTVL.